This TCR beta chain derives from a study of response to subunit inactivated influenza vaccine. Whole-study findings and limits: Every seasonal influenza vaccination brings in few new T cells, the authors suggested.

Remarks on this clonotype: The target antigen is unknown.

Via MiXCR, TCRdb re-called the RT-PCR reads, giving one row per CDR3 protein. The data hold approximately 530,000 distinct CDR3 sequences, with roughly 7.6% observed a single time. The germline V gene encodes CDR1 DFQATT and CDR2 SNEGSKA (reference sequence). This CDR3 is built from 16 residues. Between the trimmed V and J ends, which lost 0 bases and 6 bases, there was a span of 17 bases. This chain joins TRBV20-1 and TRBJ2-2; tentatively, D is TRBD1 or TRBD2 (5 bases each). This specimen was PBMCs from blood, taken 23 months after vaccination. The TCR was taken from a man between 50 and 70 years old who received an inactivated influenza vaccine. The CDR3 is CSARDPPGSIPGELFF. The CDR3 region has the DNA TGCAGTGCTAGAGATCCGCCAGGGAGTATCCCCGGGGAGCTGTTTTTT.